Each of the 17 T cell receptor beta chains below was sequenced from the same sample in a study of identical twins (dated by TCRdb to between 2015 and 2016). The library came from 5' RACE. Sequencing relied on an Illumina HiSeq 2000. The raw public reads went through TCRdb reprocessing: fastp at Q25, MiXCR clone calling, in-frame beta chains kept. Every CDR3 protein is listed once, alongside the most common genes and DNA of its rows. The sample table lists roughly 1,500,000 distinct CDR3 sequences, about 32% of them with a count of one. The ten top clones hold 0.25% to 0.3% of the sample. The sequenced sample consisted of cord blood. Receptors were obtained from a newborn girl in good health.

The chain couples TRBV10-3 to TRBJ2-7; no clear D gene. Trimming pared 3 bases from V and 2 bases from J, leaving 5 bases between. The CDR3 contains 12 residues. Germline lookup yields CDR1 ENHRY and CDR2 SYGVKD. As DNA, the CDR3 is TGTGCCATCAGTGACCAAACCTACGAGCAGTACTTC. Encoded protein: CAISDQTYEQYF.

Ten or more counts support this clonotype. The chain recombines TRBV29-1 with TRBJ2-5, with unresolved D. Germline lookup yields CDR1 SQVTM and CDR2 ANQGSEA. V lost 1 base and J lost 3, with 6 bases in between. This CDR3 spans 12 amino acids. The CDR3 sequence is CSVEGSKETQYF. In nucleotides, the CDR3 is TGCAGCGTTGAAGGTTCCAAAGAGACCCAGTACTTC.

This clonotype was counted at least ten times. The chain links TRBV20-1 to TRBJ2-7; tentative D call: TRBD2 (6 bases). The CDR3 extends over 15 amino acids. Per the germline V gene, CDR1 is DFQATT and CDR2 is SNEGSKA (reference sequence). With 2 bases removed from V and 4 bases from J, the gap between germline ends came to 18 bases. For the CDR3, the DNA is TGCAGTGCTAGAAGTGTTGGGACTCTAGAATACGAGCAGTACTTC. Its protein product is CSARSVGTLEYEQYF.

This clonotype appeared a few times. V gene TRBV10-3 combines with J gene TRBJ2-3; D remains ambiguous. With 6 bases removed from V and 0 bases from J, the gap between germline ends came to 7 bases. The CDR3 is 13 residues long. Germline V gene data show CDR1 as ENHRY and CDR2 as SYGVKD. The CDR3 reads CAISRSSTDTQYF. The DNA for the CDR3 is TGTGCCATCAGCAGGAGTAGCACAGATACGCAGTATTTT.

In its sample, this clonotype was seen a few times. The chain couples TRBV29-1 to TRBJ2-3; unclear D gene. In germline, CDR1 is SQVTM, CDR2 ANQGSEA. The CDR3 totals 11 residues. V lost 5 bases and J lost 3, with 6 bases in between. The CDR3 coding sequence is TGCAGCGTTTATCTTACAGATACGCAGTATTTT. It encodes CSVYLTDTQYF.

The V gene is TRBV7-9, the J gene TRBJ1-2; TRBD1 agrees at 7 bases. V gave up 8 bases and J gave up 4 bases; unmatched junction bases: 7. The CDR3 runs to 13 residues. Looked up from germline, CDR1 is SEHNR and CDR2 is FQNEAQ (reference sequence). The CDR3 sequence is CASSGTETYGYTF. CDR3 nucleotide sequence: TGTGCCAGCTCCGGGACAGAGACCTATGGCTACACCTTC.

This clonotype has just one count. The CDR3 here is CAISEDYQPQHF. As DNA, the CDR3 is TGTGCCATCAGTGAGGACTATCAGCCCCAGCATTTT. The rearrangement joins TRBV10-3 to TRBJ1-5, with D hard to call. Germline V lookup: CDR1 ENHRY, CDR2 SYGVKD. V lost 2 bases and J lost 5, with 4 bases in between. The CDR3 runs to 12 residues.

The rearrangement links TRBV7-8 to TRBJ1-5; D may be TRBD1 (5 bases). The V end lost 5 bases, the J end lost 1 base, and 15 bases lay between the germline ends. This CDR3 region has 16 residues. Germline V gives CDR1 SGHVS, CDR2 FQNEAQ. CDR3 region: CASSHRWGKSNQPQHF. Here the CDR3 DNA reads TGTGCCAGCAGCCACCGTTGGGGGAAGAGCAATCAGCCCCAGCATTTT.

CDR3: CASSQSRTSSYNEQFF. In DNA, the CDR3 is TGTGCCAGCAGCCAGTCCCGGACTAGCAGCTACAATGAGCAGTTCTTC. V is TRBV6-5 and J is TRBJ2-1; 8 bases align to TRBD2. The CDR3 loop spans 16 amino acids. After removal of 6 bases from V and 3 bases from J, the junction contained 10 bases not matched to a gene. CDR1 is MNHEY and CDR2 is SVGAGI in the germline V gene.

This chain connects TRBV27 to TRBJ1-6; D uncertain. The CDR3 contains 12 residues. Trimming cost V 0 bases and J 14 bases, with 8 bases left between them. CDR1 and CDR2 (germline): MNHEY, SMNVEV (reference sequence). In nucleotides, the CDR3 is TGTGCCAGCAGTTTATCGGCAGGTACCCTCCACTTT. Its protein is CASSLSAGTLHF.

Regarding this clonotype: At one of its ends the junction is not consistent with the germline gene, which may arise from a read error. The chain has TRBV5-1 and TRBJ1-6, with D maybe TRBD1 (5 bases). Germline V gene sequence: CDR1 SGHRS, CDR2 YFSETQ. The CDR3 runs to 16 residues. The CDR3, as DNA: TGCGCCAGCAGCCCCGGGACGCATGCGAATAATTCACCCCCCCACTTT. Its protein is CASSPGTHANNSPPHF.

This clonotype was recorded many times. The V and J genes are TRBV25-1 and TRBJ2-7; 7 bases map to TRBD1. Germline values: CDR1 MGHDK, CDR2 SYGVNS. The CDR3 spans 14 residues. Unmatched junction bases numbered 9, after V lost 7 bases and J lost 3 bases. CDR3 nucleotide sequence: TGTGCCAGCATTCCACCGACAGGGAACTACGAGCAGTACTTC. Its translation is CASIPPTGNYEQYF.

With respect to this clonotype: Mismatch with germline at one junction end may stem from a read error. The CDR3 region has the DNA TGTGCCAGCAGCCCTCGAAGGAACTATGGCCACACCTTC. Protein: CASSPRRNYGHTF. J is TRBJ1-2 and V is TRBV3-1; D unclear. From germline, CDR1 is LGHDT and CDR2 YNNKEL (reference sequence). The CDR3 loop spans 13 amino acids. Full variable domain (missing parts from reference TRBV3-1 and TRBJ1-2): DTAVSQTPKYLVTQMGNDKSIKCEQNLGHDTMYWYKQDSKKFLKIMFSYNNKELIINETVPNRFSPKSPDKAHLNLHINSLELGDSAVYFCASSPRRNYGHTFGSGTRLTVV.

This clonotype was recorded a few times. The V gene is TRBV4-1, the J gene TRBJ2-3; D is perhaps TRBD2 (5 bases). This CDR3 region has 14 residues. V shed 4 bases and J shed 4 bases, with 12 bases lying between them. From germline, CDR1 is MGHRA and CDR2 YSYEKL. CDR3 nucleotide sequence: TGCGCCAGCAGCCCTATAGGAGGTCCAGATACGCAGTATTTT. Protein product: CASSPIGGPDTQYF.

The V gene is TRBV20-1, the J gene TRBJ2-7; TRBD2 aligns across 12 bases. J gave up 7 bases and V 0 bases, and 10 bases lay outside the gene matches. This CDR3 is 16 amino acids long. Germline CDR1 is DFQATT and CDR2 is SNEGSKA (reference sequence). The CDR3: CSAREFRLAGVREQYF. The CDR3 coding sequence is TGCAGTGCTAGAGAGTTTCGACTAGCGGGGGTGCGAGAGCAGTACTTC.

Remarks on this clonotype: A much larger clone lies one base from this, so it may be a read error. The chain recombines TRBV16 with TRBJ1-5; 7 bases fit TRBD1. Germline V gene sequence: CDR1 KGHSY, CDR2 FQNENV. V was clipped by 0 bases and J by 5 bases; unmatched bases: 1. This CDR3 spans 14 amino acids. The CDR3 spells CASSQSGGDQPQHF. In DNA, the CDR3 is TGTGCCAGCAGCCAATCAGGGGGCGATCAGCCCCAGCATTTT.

This clonotype was picked up a small number of times. The J gene is TRBJ1-2, the V gene TRBV20-1; a possible D gene is TRBD1 (5 bases). Germline CDR1 reads DFQATT; CDR2 reads SNEGSKA (reference sequence). The CDR3 loop spans 11 amino acids. Trimming removed 6 bases from V and 5 bases from J, with 10 bases in between. The CDR3 nucleotides read TGCAGTGCCCAGACAGAGTATGGCTACACCTTC. This encodes CSAQTEYGYTF.